The 8 T cell receptor beta chains below come from one sample, sequenced in a study of blood T cell repertoires in COVID-19. Using immunoSEQ multiplex PCR, the repertoire was profiled, and TCRdb retains in-frame clones only, with some absent. Of 300,000 to 400,000 clones in the sample, about 90% were seen once. Specimen: peripheral blood. These receptors came from a woman aged 60-70 years with COVID-19, enrolled during active disease.

The J gene is TRBJ2-7, the V gene TRBV18; 14 bases are shared with TRBD2. Trimming took 1 base from V and 2 from J; bases not matched to a gene: 7. Germline values: CDR1 KGHSH, CDR2 LQKENI. This CDR3 is 18 amino acids long. CDR3 sequence reads: CASSPHPGLAGGTYEQYF. CDR3 in DNA: TGTGCCAGCTCACCACACCCCGGACTAGCGGGGGGAACCTACGAGCAGTACTTC. The full variable domain, in which reference TRBV18 and TRBJ2-7 provide the parts outside the CDR3, is NAGVMQNPRHLVRRRGQEARLRCSPMKGHSHVYWYRQLPEEGLKFMVYLQKENIIDESGMPKERFSAEFPKEGPSILRIQQVVRGDSAAYFCASSPHPGLAGGTYEQYFGPGTRLTVT.

The CDR3 protein is CASGPQGLVPDTQYF. The CDR3 bases are TGTGCCAGTGGGCCTCAAGGACTAGTTCCAGATACGCAGTATTTT. The V call is TRBV19, the J call TRBJ2-3; 7 bases fit TRBD2. The CDR3 extends over 15 amino acids. The germline gives CDR1 LNHDA, CDR2 SQIVND (reference sequence). V was clipped by 8 bases and J by 4 bases; unmatched bases: 12.

The chain is built from TRBV5-1 and TRBJ2-3; the match to TRBD1 covers 10 bases. The CDR3 extends over 18 amino acids. Unmatched junction bases numbered 13, after V lost 2 bases and J lost 4 bases. CDR1 is SGHRS and CDR2 is YFSETQ in the germline V gene. Here the CDR3 DNA reads TGCGCCAGCAGCTTATTAGGAGATCTGACAGGGGGCCCAGATACGCAGTATTTT. It specifies CASSLLGDLTGGPDTQYF.

The gene calls are TRBV10-3 and TRBJ1-2; 11 bases map to TRBD1. The CDR3 consists of 14 residues. V shed 6 bases and J 2 bases; nucleotides not matched to a gene: 2. Germline CDR1 reads ENHRY; CDR2 reads SYGVKD. The CDR3 reads CAIRGDRGNYGYTF. CDR3 DNA sequence: TGTGCCATCAGGGGGGACAGGGGGAACTATGGCTACACCTTC.

This clone was detected only a few times. The chain has TRBV5-1 and TRBJ1-6, with 7 bases that match TRBD1. J lost 0 bases, V lost 4 bases, and 13 bases had no gene match. Per germline, CDR1 SGHRS and CDR2 YFSETQ. This CDR3 is built from 19 residues. CDR3 nucleotide sequence: TGCGCCAGCAGCCTAGGGGGGACAGACTGGAGCTCCTATAATTCACCCCTCCACTTT. It codes for CASSLGGTDWSSYNSPLHF.

The rearrangement joins TRBV4-1 to TRBJ1-4; D is unclear. There are 16 residues in the CDR3. Germline lookup yields CDR1 MGHRA and CDR2 YSYEKL. Trimming cost V 0 bases and J 3 bases, with 11 bases left between them. CDR3 nucleotides: TGCGCCAGCAGCCAAGATGGGAGTAAGGCTAATGAAAAACTGTTTTTT. Protein product: CASSQDGSKANEKLFF.

This clone was seen just once. This sequence joins TRBV30 and TRBJ1-2, with D maybe TRBD1 (6 bases). The CDR3 length is 13 residues. Germline values: CDR1 GTSNPN, CDR2 SVGIG (reference sequence). Trimming removed 5 bases at V and 2 bases at J, with 12 bases between. The CDR3 DNA follows: TGTGCCTGGGGGCGGGGGGCGAACTATGGCTACACCTTC. Amino acids: CAWGRGANYGYTF.

The chain uses TRBV13 and TRBJ2-2; 7 bases line up with TRBD1. Germline values: CDR1 PRHDT, CDR2 FYEKMQ (reference sequence). The CDR3 length is 16 residues. V lost 4 bases, J lost 0 bases, and 5 bases stayed unmatched. CDR3 in amino acids: CASSSRDSTNTGELFF. CDR3 DNA sequence: TGTGCCAGCAGCTCAAGGGACAGTACGAACACCGGGGAGCTGTTTTTT.